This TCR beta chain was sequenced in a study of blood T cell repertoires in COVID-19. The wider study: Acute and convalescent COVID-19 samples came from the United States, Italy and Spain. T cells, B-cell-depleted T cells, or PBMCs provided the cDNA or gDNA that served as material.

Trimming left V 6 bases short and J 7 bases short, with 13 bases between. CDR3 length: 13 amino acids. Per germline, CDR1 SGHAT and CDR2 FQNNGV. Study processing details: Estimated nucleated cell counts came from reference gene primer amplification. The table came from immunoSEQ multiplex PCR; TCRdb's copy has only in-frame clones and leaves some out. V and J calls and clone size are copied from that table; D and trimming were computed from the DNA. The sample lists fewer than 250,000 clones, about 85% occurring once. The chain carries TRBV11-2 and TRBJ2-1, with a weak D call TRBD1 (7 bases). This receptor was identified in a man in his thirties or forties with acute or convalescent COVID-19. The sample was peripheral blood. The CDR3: CASSFRGRNEQFF. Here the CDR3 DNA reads TGTGCCAGCAGTTTCAGGGGGAGGAATGAGCAGTTCTTC. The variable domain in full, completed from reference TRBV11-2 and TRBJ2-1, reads EAGVAQSPRYKIIEKRQSVAFWCNPISGHATLYWYQQILGQGPKLLIQFQNNGVVDDSQLPKDRFSAERLKGVDSTLKIQPAKLEDSAVYLCASSFRGRNEQFFGPGTRLTVL.